The 31 T cell receptor beta chains below come from one sample, sequenced in a study of shared clonotypes between healthy human individuals. Repertoires were generated with immunoSEQ multiplex PCR, while TCRdb's copy carries only in-frame clones and drops some. The profile shows 950,000 to 1,100,000 clones, 78% of them singletons. Sequencing was done on a sample of memory CD4+ T cells from PBMCs. As for subset: CD45RA-negative fraction. These TCRs come from a young man in good health. Some clones in this sample may be carry-over from other donors' samples.

The chain employs TRBV28 and TRBJ2-7; D may correspond to TRBD1 or TRBD2 (6 bases each). This CDR3 is 15 amino acids long. The V and J ends lost 6 bases and 2 bases respectively, with 17 bases between them. Per the germline V gene, CDR1 is MDHEN and CDR2 is SYDVKM. CDR3 sequence: CASSGGHLLPYEQYF. The CDR3 nucleotides are TGTGCCAGCAGCGGGGGACACCTTTTACCCTACGAGCAGTACTTC.

The chain uses TRBV5-1 and TRBJ2-7; D not certain. Trimming removed 7 bases from V and 5 bases from J, with 19 bases in between. This CDR3 has 14 amino acids. Germline loops: CDR1 SGHRS, CDR2 YFSETQ. The CDR3 bases are TGCGCCAGCGGCCTACAGAAGCCAGAGGACGAGCAGTACTTC. This gives the protein CASGLQKPEDEQYF.

This clone was detected only a few times. The chain has TRBV2 and TRBJ1-1; D is uncertain. Germline V gives CDR1 SNHLY, CDR2 FYNNEI. V was trimmed by 6 bases and J by 0 bases, leaving 11 bases between them. The CDR3 is 14 amino acids. The CDR3 sequence: CASSVQQLNTEAFF. CDR3 nucleotide sequence: TGTGCCAGCAGCGTACAGCAGCTGAACACTGAAGCTTTCTTT.

This chain uses TRBV27 with TRBJ1-5, with D tentatively TRBD1 (6 bases). Trimming removed 6 bases from V and 6 bases from J, with 24 bases in between. Per germline, CDR1 MNHEY and CDR2 SMNVEV (reference sequence). The CDR3 is made up of 17 amino acids. CDR3 bases: TGTGCCAGCAGCCTATGCAGGGGTAACAACCAATGTCAGCCCCAGCATTTT. It codes for CASSLCRGNNQCQPQHF.

The rearrangement joins TRBV1 to TRBJ1-2. TRBV1 is tagged as a pseudogene. This CDR3 spans 11 amino acids. This chain's CDR3 is CTSSQEPGILF. CDR3 in DNA: TGCACCAGCAGCCAAGAACCTGGTATCCTCTTC.

The rearrangement links TRBV10-3 to TRBJ1-1, with TRBD1 matching over 9 bases. Losses at the gene ends were 7 bases for V and 0 bases for J; bases not matched to a gene: 9. The CDR3 is 16 amino acids. Germline CDR1 ENHRY, CDR2 SYGVKD. The CDR3 region has the DNA TGTGCCATCACTACCGGGACAGGGTTAATGAACACTGAAGCTTTCTTT. Residues: CAITTGTGLMNTEAFF.

This chain uses TRBV18 with TRBJ2-7, with D maybe TRBD2 (6 bases). V was cut by 2 bases and J by 2 bases, with 13 bases left in between. Per germline, CDR1 KGHSH and CDR2 LQKENI. The length of the CDR3 is 15 residues. The CDR3 nucleotides are TGTGCCAGCTCACCAAGGGCAGGGAGGACCTACGAGCAGTACTTC. Translating gives CASSPRAGRTYEQYF.

This clone occurred a few times. The chain is built from TRBV4-3 and TRBJ1-4, with D maybe TRBD1 (5 bases). V was pared by 0 bases and J by 4 bases, with 15 bases between. The CDR3 covers 17 residues. Germline loops: CDR1 LGHNA, CDR2 YSLEER. The DNA of the CDR3 is TGCGCCAGCAGCCAAGAAGGGAGGGGCCGAGTTAATGAAAAACTGTTTTTT. Translated, it gives CASSQEGRGRVNEKLFF.

This clone occurred a few times. The V gene is TRBV4-1, the J gene TRBJ1-2; D unresolved. Germline V gives CDR1 MGHRA, CDR2 YSYEKL. Deletions cut 4 bases from V and 6 bases from J, with 15 bases between. The CDR3 runs to 14 residues. In nucleotides, the CDR3 is TGCGCCAGCAGCCCCTTAGGAGGCAGGCATGGCTACACCTTC. Its protein product is CASSPLGGRHGYTF.

This chain connects TRBV7-2 to TRBJ2-7; 7 bases align to TRBD1. V lost 2 bases to trimming and J lost 2 bases; unmatched junction nucleotides: 6. The CDR3 length is 15 residues. Germline CDR1 SGHTA, CDR2 FQGNSA. CDR3 region: CASSLLGTVTYEQYF. DNA of the CDR3: TGTGCCAGCAGCTTACTTGGGACAGTTACCTACGAGCAGTACTTC. The variable domain in full, completed from reference TRBV7-2 and TRBJ2-7, reads GAGVSQSPSNKVTEKGKDVELRCDPISGHTALYWYRQSLGQGLEFLIYFQGNSAPDKSGLPSDRFSAERTGGSVSTLTIQRTQQEDSAVYLCASSLLGTVTYEQYFGPGTRLTVT.

The chain links TRBV27 to TRBJ2-7, with a possible D match to TRBD1 (6 bases). V was cut by 7 bases and J by 4 bases, with 17 bases left in between. The CDR3 consists of 14 residues. Germline V gives CDR1 MNHEY, CDR2 SMNVEV (reference sequence). DNA for the CDR3: TGTGCCAGCACTTCCTCCGGGACACCTTACGAGCAGTACTTC. It codes for CASTSSGTPYEQYF.

A remark on this clone: The sample contains more than one DNA sequence encoding this CDR3. The rearrangement joins TRBV5-1 to TRBJ2-1; possible D gene TRBD1, 5 bases. Deletions cut 0 bases from V and 5 bases from J, with 9 bases between. CDR1 SGHRS and CDR2 YFSETQ come from the germline V gene. The CDR3 covers 14 residues. The CDR3 loop reads CASSLVGLNNEQFF. The CDR3 coding sequence is TGCGCCAGCAGCTTGGTGGGGCTTAACAATGAGCAGTTCTTC.

The table lists this clone with many counts. The chain carries TRBV19 and TRBJ1-1, with a weak D call TRBD1 (5 bases). V shed 0 bases and J shed 4 bases, with 15 bases lying between them. The CDR3 extends over 16 amino acids. Germline values: CDR1 LNHDA, CDR2 SQIVND (reference sequence). The chain's CDR3 is CASSIDLARVSTEAFF. CDR3 nucleotides: TGTGCCAGTAGTATAGATCTAGCCAGGGTGAGCACTGAAGCTTTCTTT.

This clone was counted once. The chain carries TRBV28 and TRBJ1-3; 8 bases line up with TRBD1. The CDR3 consists of 17 residues. J was trimmed by 4 bases and V by 1 base; bases with no gene match: 9. CDR1 MDHEN and CDR2 SYDVKM come from the germline V gene. The CDR3 region is CASSLYGWTGNGNTIYF. As DNA, the CDR3 is TGTGCCAGCAGTTTATATGGGTGGACAGGGAACGGAAACACCATATATTTT.

The CDR3 sequence is CAISVGGHNTEAFF. The CDR3 DNA is TGTGCCATCAGTGTGGGGGGGCACAACACTGAAGCTTTCTTT. This chain joins TRBV10-3 and TRBJ1-1; TRBD1 is a possible D gene (6 bases). The CDR3 sequence is 14 residues long. V lost 4 bases to trimming and J lost 2 bases, with 11 bases between them. Looked up from germline, CDR1 is ENHRY and CDR2 is SYGVKD.

The rearrangement links TRBV5-1 to TRBJ2-2, with 9 bases that match TRBD1. V lost 4 bases to trimming and J lost 7 bases; unmatched junction nucleotides: 11. Germline V gives CDR1 SGHRS, CDR2 YFSETQ. The CDR3 spans 16 residues. The CDR3: CASSRGQGRGDGELFF. The CDR3 bases are TGCGCCAGCAGCCGGGGACAGGGAAGAGGGGACGGGGAGCTGTTTTTT.

To note about this clone: One junction end does not reproduce the germline sequence, and a read error may be involved. The chain carries TRBV11-2 and TRBJ2-3; TRBD2 matches 9 bases. This CDR3 has 14 residues. CDR1 SGHAT and CDR2 FQNNGV come from the germline V gene. CDR3 in amino acids: CASSFPGAGTSPHF. CDR3 coding DNA: TGTGCCAGCAGCTTCCCTGGCGCCGGGACTAGCCCCCATTTT.

In DNA form, the CDR3 reads TGTGCCTGGAGTAGGACTCGAAACACCATATATTTT. This sequence encodes CAWSRTRNTIYF. The chain is built from TRBV30 and TRBJ1-3; D not resolved. CDR3 length equals 12 residues. The V gene's germline CDR1 is GTSNPN and CDR2 SVGIG (reference sequence). Trimming removed 2 bases at V and 5 bases at J, with 7 bases between.

This chain links TRBV28 with TRBJ1-1, with TRBD1 identical over 10 bases. J was trimmed by 11 bases and V by 5 bases; bases with no gene match: 14. CDR1 is MDHEN and CDR2 is SYDVKM in the germline V gene. The CDR3 loop spans 15 amino acids. CDR3 bases: TGTGCCAGCAGTGCAACCGGGACAGGGGTATTGAGGGCTTTCTTT. Translation: CASSATGTGVLRAFF.

The chain is built from TRBV30 and TRBJ1-3, with 7 bases matching TRBD1. V lost 4 bases and J lost 0; bases outside the gene matches: 12. Per germline, CDR1 GTSNPN and CDR2 SVGIG (reference sequence). This CDR3 contains 17 residues. For the CDR3, the DNA is TGTGCCTGGACCACAGGGGAGGAAGCGATCTCTGGAAACACCATATATTTT. Its translation: CAWTTGEEAISGNTIYF.

The CDR3 coding sequence is TGTGCCAGCAGCCGACAGGACAGGACGCGGGAGCAGTACTTC. The encoded protein is CASSRQDRTREQYF. V is TRBV7-2 and J is TRBJ2-7, with 7 bases fitting TRBD1. The CDR3 has 14 residues. V shed 5 bases and J 7 bases; nucleotides not matched to a gene: 11. Germline lookup yields CDR1 SGHTA and CDR2 FQGNSA.

J is TRBJ1-1 and V is TRBV27; D might be TRBD1 (5 bases). CDR1 and CDR2 from the germline V gene are MNHEY and SMNVEV (reference sequence). Between the trimmed V and J ends, which lost 4 bases and 2 bases, there was a span of 23 bases. The CDR3 totals 18 residues. The CDR3 protein is CASSWLSGRGGYNTEAFF. The CDR3 DNA is TGTGCCAGCAGTTGGCTTTCGGGTCGGGGCGGCTATAACACTGAAGCTTTCTTT.

The gene calls are TRBV5-1 and TRBJ1-4, with D tentatively TRBD1 (5 bases). The CDR3 consists of 15 residues. Per the germline V gene, CDR1 is SGHRS and CDR2 is YFSETQ. Between the trimmed V and J ends, which lost 4 bases and 0 bases, there was a span of 10 bases. The CDR3 bases are TGCGCCAGCAGCCCGGGGCCTACAACTAATGAAAAACTGTTTTTT. Residues: CASSPGPTTNEKLFF.

This sequence joins TRBV28 and TRBJ1-5; possible D gene TRBD1, 5 bases. The germline gives CDR1 MDHEN, CDR2 SYDVKM. With 6 bases removed from V and 3 bases from J, the gap between germline ends came to 15 bases. The CDR3 is 15 amino acids. Here the CDR3 reads CASREGTEYNQPQHF. The DNA for the CDR3 is TGTGCCAGCAGGGAAGGGACGGAGTACAATCAGCCCCAGCATTTT.

This clone was detected only once. V is TRBV29-1 and J is TRBJ2-7; 7 bases agree with TRBD1. The J segment lost 2 bases and the V segment lost 4 bases, leaving 5 bases of the junction unmatched. CDR1 is SQVTM and CDR2 is ANQGSEA in the germline V gene. The CDR3 loop spans 13 amino acids. Written as DNA, the CDR3 is TGCAGCGTTGGGACAGGACAAACCTACGAGCAGTACTTC. It codes for CSVGTGQTYEQYF.

V gene TRBV28 combines with J gene TRBJ2-5; possible D gene TRBD2, 7 bases. The CDR3 is 16 residues long. The germline CDR1 and CDR2 sequences are MDHEN and SYDVKM. With 11 bases removed from V and 1 base from J, the gap between germline ends came to 23 bases. This CDR3 is CASRRGGSGFQETQYF. CDR3 coding DNA: TGTGCCTCACGGAGGGGGGGGAGTGGGTTCCAAGAGACCCAGTACTTC.

This chain links TRBV29-1 with TRBJ2-1; 13 nucleotides line up with TRBD2. This CDR3 comprises 15 residues. V was clipped by 4 bases and J by 7 bases; unmatched bases: 7. Looked up from germline, CDR1 is SQVTM and CDR2 is ANQGSEA. CDR3 coding DNA: TGCAGCGTTGGCGGGACTAGCGGGAATAGGAATGAGCAGTTCTTC. It encodes CSVGGTSGNRNEQFF.

This clone was seen a few times. The sample contains more than one DNA sequence encoding this CDR3. The CDR3 here is CASSLYKATDTQYF. CDR3 in DNA: TGTGCCAGCAGTTTATATAAGGCAACCGATACGCAGTATTTT. This rearrangement joins TRBV27 to TRBJ2-3; D unclear. V lost 1 base and J 6 bases, leaving 11 bases between the germline ends. This CDR3 has 14 amino acids. CDR1 and CDR2 (germline): MNHEY, SMNVEV (reference sequence).

CDR3 sequence reads: CASSPQGISYEQYF. The CDR3 nucleotides read TGTGCCAGCAGTCCGCAGGGAATCTCCTACGAGCAGTACTTC. This rearrangement joins TRBV6-1 to TRBJ2-7; D might be TRBD1 (5 bases). The V gene lost 5 bases and the J gene lost 0 bases, with 11 bases spanning the gap. Germline V lookup: CDR1 MNHNS, CDR2 SASEGT. The CDR3 consists of 14 residues.

The rearrangement joins TRBV7-3 to TRBJ2-5; a possible D gene is TRBD2 (6 bases). The CDR3 consists of 15 residues. Germline CDR1 SGHTA, CDR2 FQGTGA. V gave up 2 bases and J gave up 1 base, with 11 bases separating them. This CDR3 reads CASSLFIGGQETQYF. The CDR3 DNA sequence: TGTGCCAGCAGCTTATTCATCGGGGGCCAAGAGACCCAGTACTTC.

The V and J genes are TRBV5-1 and TRBJ2-1; 7 bases agree with TRBD2. Germline CDR1 and CDR2: SGHRS and YFSETQ. Trimming cost V 3 bases and J 4 bases; bases outside gene matches: 7. The CDR3 length is 15 residues. CDR3 amino acids: CASSWREAGYNEQFF. DNA for the CDR3: TGCGCCAGCAGCTGGAGGGAAGCGGGATACAATGAGCAGTTCTTC.